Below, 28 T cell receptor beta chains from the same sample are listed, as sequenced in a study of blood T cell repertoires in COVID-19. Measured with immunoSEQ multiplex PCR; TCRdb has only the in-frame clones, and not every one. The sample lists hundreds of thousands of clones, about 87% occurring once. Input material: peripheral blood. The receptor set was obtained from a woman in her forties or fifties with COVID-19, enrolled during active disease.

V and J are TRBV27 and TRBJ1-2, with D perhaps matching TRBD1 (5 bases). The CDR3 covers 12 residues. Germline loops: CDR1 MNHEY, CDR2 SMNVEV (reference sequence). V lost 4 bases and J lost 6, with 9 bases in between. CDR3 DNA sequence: TGTGCCAGCAGTTCCCAGGGAAATGGCTACACCTTC. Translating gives CASSSQGNGYTF.

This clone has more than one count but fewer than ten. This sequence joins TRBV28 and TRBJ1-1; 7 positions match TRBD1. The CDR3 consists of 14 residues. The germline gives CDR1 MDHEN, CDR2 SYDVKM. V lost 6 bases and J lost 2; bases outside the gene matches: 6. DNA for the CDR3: TGTGCCAGCAGCGAGGGGGCTTCAAACACTGAAGCTTTCTTT. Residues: CASSEGASNTEAFF.

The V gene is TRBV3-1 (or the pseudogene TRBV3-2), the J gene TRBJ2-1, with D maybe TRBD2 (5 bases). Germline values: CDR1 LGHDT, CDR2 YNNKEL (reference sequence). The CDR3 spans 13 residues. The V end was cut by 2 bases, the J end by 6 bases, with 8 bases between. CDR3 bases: TGTGCCAGCAGCCAAATACTAGGCAATGAGCAGTTCTTC. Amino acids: CASSQILGNEQFF.

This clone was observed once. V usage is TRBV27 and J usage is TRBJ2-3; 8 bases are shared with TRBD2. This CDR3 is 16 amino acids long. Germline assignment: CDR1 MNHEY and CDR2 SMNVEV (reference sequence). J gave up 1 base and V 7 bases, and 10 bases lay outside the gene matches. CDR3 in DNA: TGTGCCAGCAAGAGGTACGGGGGGGCAGGCACAGATACGCAGTATTTT. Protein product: CASKRYGGAGTDTQYF.

CDR3 DNA sequence: TGCGCCAGCAGCCCAACTCTACTAGCGGGGGGCACCGGGGAGCTGTTTTTT. It is translated as CASSPTLLAGGTGELFF. V is TRBV5-1 and J is TRBJ2-2; 12 nucleotides match TRBD2. The CDR3 has 17 amino acids. The V gene's germline CDR1 is SGHRS and CDR2 YFSETQ. Losses at the gene ends were 4 bases for V and 4 bases for J; bases not matched to a gene: 8.

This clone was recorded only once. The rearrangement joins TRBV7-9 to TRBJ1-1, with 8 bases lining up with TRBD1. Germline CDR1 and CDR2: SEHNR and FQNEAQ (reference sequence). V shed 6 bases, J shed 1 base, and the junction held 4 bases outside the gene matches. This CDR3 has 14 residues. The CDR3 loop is CASRAGTGNTEAFF. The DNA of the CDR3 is TGTGCCAGCAGGGCCGGGACAGGGAACACTGAAGCTTTCTTT.

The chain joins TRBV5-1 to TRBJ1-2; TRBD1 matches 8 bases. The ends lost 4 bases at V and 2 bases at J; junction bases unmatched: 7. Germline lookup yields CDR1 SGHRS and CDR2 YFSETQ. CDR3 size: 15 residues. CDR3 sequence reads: CASSPRQGLNYGYTF. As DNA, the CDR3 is TGCGCCAGCAGCCCCCGACAGGGGCTCAACTATGGCTACACCTTC.

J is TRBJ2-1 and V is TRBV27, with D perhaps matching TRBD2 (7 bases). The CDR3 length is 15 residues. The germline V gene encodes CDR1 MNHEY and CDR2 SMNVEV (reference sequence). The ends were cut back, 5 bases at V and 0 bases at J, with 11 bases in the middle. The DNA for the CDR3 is TGTGCCAGCAGTCCTCGGGGGGCCTCCTACAATGAGCAGTTCTTC. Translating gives CASSPRGASYNEQFF.

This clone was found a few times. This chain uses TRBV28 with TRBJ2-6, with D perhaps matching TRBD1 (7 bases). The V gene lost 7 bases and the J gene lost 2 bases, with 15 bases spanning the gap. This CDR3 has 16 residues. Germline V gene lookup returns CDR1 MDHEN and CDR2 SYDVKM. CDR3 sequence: CASNRGGRAGANVLTF. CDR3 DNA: TGTGCCAGCAACAGGGGAGGAAGGGCTGGGGCCAACGTCCTGACTTTC.

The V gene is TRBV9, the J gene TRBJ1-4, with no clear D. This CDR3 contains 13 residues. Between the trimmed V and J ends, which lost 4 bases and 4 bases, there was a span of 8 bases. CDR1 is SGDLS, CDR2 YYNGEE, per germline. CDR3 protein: CASSPSVNEKLFF. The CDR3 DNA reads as TGTGCCAGCAGCCCCTCGGTTAATGAAAAACTGTTTTTT.

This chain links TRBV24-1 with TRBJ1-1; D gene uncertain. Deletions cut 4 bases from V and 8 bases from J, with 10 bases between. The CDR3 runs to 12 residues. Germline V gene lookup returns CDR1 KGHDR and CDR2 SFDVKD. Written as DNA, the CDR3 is TGTGCCACCAGTGACTCAGACGGGGAAGCTTTCTTT. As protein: CATSDSDGEAFF.

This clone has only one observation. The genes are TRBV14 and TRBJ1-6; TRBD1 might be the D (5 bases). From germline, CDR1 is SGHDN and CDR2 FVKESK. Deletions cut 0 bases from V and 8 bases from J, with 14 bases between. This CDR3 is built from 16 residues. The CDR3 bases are TGTGCCAGCAGCCAAGATCGTAGCTCGACAGATTCACCCCTCCACTTT. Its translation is CASSQDRSSTDSPLHF.

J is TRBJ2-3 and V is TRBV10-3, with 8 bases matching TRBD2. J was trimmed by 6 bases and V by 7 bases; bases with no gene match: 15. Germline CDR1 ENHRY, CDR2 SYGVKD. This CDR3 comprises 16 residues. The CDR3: CAINSRSGGPLDTQYF. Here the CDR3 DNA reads TGTGCCATCAATTCTCGGAGCGGGGGCCCCTTGGATACGCAGTATTTT.

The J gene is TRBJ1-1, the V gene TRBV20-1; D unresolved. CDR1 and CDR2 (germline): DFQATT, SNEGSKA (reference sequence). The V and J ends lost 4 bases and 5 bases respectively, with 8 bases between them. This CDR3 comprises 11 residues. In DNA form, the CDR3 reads TGCAGTGCTACCATCCAGACTGAAGCTTTCTTT. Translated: CSATIQTEAFF.

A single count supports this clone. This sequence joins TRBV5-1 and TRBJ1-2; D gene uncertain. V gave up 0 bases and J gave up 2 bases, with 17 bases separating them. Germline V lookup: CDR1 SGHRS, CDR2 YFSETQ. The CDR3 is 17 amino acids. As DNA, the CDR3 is TGCGCCAGCAGCTTGGAGGAGGGCGCCGCCTCCAACTATGGCTACACCTTC. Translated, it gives CASSLEEGAASNYGYTF.

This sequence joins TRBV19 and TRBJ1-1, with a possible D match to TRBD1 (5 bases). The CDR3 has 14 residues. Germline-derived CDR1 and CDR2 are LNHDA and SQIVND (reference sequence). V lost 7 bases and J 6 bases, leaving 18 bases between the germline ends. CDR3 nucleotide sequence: TGTGCCAGTAAGGGGATCAGTGGAGGGCCTGAAGCTTTCTTT. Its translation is CASKGISGGPEAFF.

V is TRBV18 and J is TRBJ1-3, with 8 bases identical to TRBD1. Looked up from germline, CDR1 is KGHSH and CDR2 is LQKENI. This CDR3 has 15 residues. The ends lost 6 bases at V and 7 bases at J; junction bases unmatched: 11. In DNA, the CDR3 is TGTGCCAGCTCGCCGGGACAGGTTGTTTCCAACACCATATATTTT. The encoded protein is CASSPGQVVSNTIYF.

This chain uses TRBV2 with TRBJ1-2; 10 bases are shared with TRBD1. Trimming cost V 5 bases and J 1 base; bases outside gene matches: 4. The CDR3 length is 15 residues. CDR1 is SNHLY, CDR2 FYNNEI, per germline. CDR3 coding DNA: TGTGCCAGCAGTCAAGACAGGGGGCGTAACTATGGCTACACCTTC. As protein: CASSQDRGRNYGYTF.

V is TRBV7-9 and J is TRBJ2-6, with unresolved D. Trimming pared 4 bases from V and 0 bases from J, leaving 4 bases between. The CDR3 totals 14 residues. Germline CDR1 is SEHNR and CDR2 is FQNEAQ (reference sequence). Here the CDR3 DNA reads TGTGCCAGCAGCTACAGCTCTGGGGCCAACGTCCTGACTTTC. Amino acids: CASSYSSGANVLTF.

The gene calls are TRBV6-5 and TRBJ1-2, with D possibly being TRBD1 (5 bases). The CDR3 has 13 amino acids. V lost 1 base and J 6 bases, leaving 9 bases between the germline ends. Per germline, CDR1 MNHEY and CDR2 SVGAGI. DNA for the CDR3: TGTGCCAGCAGTTACTTTCCAGGGAATGGCTACACCTTC. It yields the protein CASSYFPGNGYTF.

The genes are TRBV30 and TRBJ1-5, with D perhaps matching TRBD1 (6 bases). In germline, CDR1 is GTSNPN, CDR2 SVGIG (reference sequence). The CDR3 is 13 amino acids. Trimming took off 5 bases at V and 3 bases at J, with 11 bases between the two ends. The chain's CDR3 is CAWGQRDNQPQHF. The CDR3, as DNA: TGTGCCTGGGGACAGCGAGACAATCAGCCCCAGCATTTT.

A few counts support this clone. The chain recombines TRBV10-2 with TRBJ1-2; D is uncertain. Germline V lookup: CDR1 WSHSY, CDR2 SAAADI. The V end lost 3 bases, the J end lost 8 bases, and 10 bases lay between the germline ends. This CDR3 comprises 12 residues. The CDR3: CASSEKRGGYTF. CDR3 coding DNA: TGCGCCAGCAGTGAAAAGCGAGGAGGCTACACCTTC.

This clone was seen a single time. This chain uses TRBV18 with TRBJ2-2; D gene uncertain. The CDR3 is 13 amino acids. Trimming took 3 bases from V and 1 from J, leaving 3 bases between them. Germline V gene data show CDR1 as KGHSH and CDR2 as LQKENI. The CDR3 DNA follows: TGTGCCAGCTCACCTCAGAACACCGGGGAGCTGTTTTTT. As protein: CASSPQNTGELFF.

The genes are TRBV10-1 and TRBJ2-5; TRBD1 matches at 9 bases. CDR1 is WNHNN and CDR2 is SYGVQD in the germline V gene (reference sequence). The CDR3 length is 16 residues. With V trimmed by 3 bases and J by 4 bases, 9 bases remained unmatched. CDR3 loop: CASSENRGQGLETQYF. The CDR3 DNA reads TGCGCCAGCAGTGAAAATAGAGGACAGGGGCTAGAGACCCAGTACTTC.

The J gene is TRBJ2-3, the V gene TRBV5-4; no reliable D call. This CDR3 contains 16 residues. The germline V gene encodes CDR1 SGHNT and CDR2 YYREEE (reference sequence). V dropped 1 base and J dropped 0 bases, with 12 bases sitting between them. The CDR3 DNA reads TGTGCCAGCAGCTTGCCCTCCAGGAAAAGCACAGATACGCAGTATTTT. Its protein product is CASSLPSRKSTDTQYF.

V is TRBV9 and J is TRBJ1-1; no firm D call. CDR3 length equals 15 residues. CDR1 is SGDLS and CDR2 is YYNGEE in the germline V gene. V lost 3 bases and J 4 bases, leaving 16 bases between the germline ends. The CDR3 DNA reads TGTGCCAGCAGCGCCAGCGCCTTAGACGGCACTGAAGCTTTCTTT. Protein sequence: CASSASALDGTEAFF.

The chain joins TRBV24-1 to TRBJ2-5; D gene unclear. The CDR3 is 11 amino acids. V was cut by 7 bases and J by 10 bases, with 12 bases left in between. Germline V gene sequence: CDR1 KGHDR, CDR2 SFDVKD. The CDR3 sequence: CATRDDMDQYF. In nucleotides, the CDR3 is TGTGCCACCAGAGACGACATGGACCAGTACTTC.

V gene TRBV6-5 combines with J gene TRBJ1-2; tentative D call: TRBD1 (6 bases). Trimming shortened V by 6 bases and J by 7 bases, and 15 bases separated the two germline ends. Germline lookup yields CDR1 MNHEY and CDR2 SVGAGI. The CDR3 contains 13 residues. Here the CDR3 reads CASRWGPEGGYTF. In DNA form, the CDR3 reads TGTGCCAGCAGGTGGGGGCCAGAGGGTGGCTACACCTTC.